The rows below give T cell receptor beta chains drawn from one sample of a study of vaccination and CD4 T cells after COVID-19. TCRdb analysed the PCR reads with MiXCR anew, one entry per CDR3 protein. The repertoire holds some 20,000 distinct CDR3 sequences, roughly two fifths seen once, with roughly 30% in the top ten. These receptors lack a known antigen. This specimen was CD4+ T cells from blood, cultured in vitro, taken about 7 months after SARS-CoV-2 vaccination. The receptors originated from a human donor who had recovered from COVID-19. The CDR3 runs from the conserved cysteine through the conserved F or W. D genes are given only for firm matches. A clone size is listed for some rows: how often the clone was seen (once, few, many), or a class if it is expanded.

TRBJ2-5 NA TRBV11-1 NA CASSPLVEGEETQYF TGTGCCAGCAGCCCTCTGGTTGAGGGAGAGGAGACCCAGTACTTC
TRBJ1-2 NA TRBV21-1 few CASTPPGPQPYETDANYGYTF TGTGCCAGCACCCCCCCGGGCCCACAGCCGTATGAGACCGATGCTAACTATGGCTACACCTTC
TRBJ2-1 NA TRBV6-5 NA CASSSRVPVENEQFF TGTGCCAGCAGTTCGCGGGTGCCTGTCGAGAATGAGCAGTTCTTC
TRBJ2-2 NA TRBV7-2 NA CASSSRSLGELFF TGTGCCAGCAGCTCTCGAAGCCTCGGGGAGCTGTTTTTT
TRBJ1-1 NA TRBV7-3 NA CASSFTGQGTEAFF TGTGCCAGCAGCTTCACAGGGCAAGGCACTGAAGCTTTCTTT
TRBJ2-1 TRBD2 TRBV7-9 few CASSTRRGREGHNEQFF TGTGCCAGCAGCACCCGCCGGGGGCGGGAGGGCCACAATGAGCAGTTCTTC
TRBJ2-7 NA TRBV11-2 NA CASSFDIYSYEQYF TGTGCCAGCAGCTTCGACATTTATTCCTACGAGCAGTACTTC
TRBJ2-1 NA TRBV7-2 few CASSSYSIAASGNEQFF TGTGCCAGCAGCTCCTACTCAATAGCGGCGAGTGGCAATGAGCAGTTCTTC
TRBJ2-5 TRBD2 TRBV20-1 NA CSARDTGGRETQYF TGCAGTGCTAGAGATACGGGAGGGCGGGAGACCCAGTACTTC
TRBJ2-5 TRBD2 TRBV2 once CASSGTSAQETQYF TGTGCCAGCAGCGGGACTAGCGCTCAAGAGACCCAGTACTTC
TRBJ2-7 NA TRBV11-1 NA CASSWAPDTKNQHYEQYF TGTGCCAGCAGCTGGGCCCCGGATACTAAGAATCAGCACTACGAGCAGTACTTC
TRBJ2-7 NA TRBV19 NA CASSIRQGVYEQYF TGTGCCAGTAGTATTCGACAAGGCGTCTACGAGCAGTACTTC
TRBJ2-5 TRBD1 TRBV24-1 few CATSVGTAPGETQYF TGTGCCACCAGTGTCGGGACAGCCCCGGGAGAGACCCAGTACTTC
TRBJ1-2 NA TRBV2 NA CASSEVGRVYGYTF TGTGCCAGCAGTGAAGTGGGCAGGGTCTATGGCTACACCTTC
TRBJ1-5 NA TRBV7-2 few CASILGQSNQPQHF TGTGCCAGCATCTTAGGGCAGTCAAATCAGCCCCAGCATTTT
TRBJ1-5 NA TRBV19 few CASSAPSYQPQHF TGTGCCAGTAGTGCCCCCTCATATCAGCCCCAGCATTTT
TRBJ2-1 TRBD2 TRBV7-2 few CASSRTSGDNNEQFF TGTGCCAGCAGCCGGACTAGCGGGGACAACAATGAGCAGTTCTTC
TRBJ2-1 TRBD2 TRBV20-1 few CSAGPTSGTHNEQFF TGCAGTGCTGGCCCGACTAGCGGGACCCACAATGAGCAGTTCTTC
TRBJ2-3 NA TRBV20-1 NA CSRRWGDTQYF TGCAGTCGGCGGTGGGGAGATACGCAGTATTTT
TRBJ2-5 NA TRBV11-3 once CASNLGTAAIETQYF TGTGCCAGCAACCTGGGGACGGCAGCTATAGAGACCCAGTACTTC
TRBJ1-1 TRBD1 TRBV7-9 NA CASSPWTGSMNTEAFF TGTGCCAGCAGCCCCTGGACAGGGTCAATGAACACTGAAGCTTTCTTT
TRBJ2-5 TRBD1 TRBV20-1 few CSARREGTAQETQYF TGCAGTGCTAGGCGAGAAGGGACAGCGCAAGAGACCCAGTACTTC
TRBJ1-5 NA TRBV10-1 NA CASTPRGGNNQPQHF TGCGCCAGCACCCCTCGGGGCGGCAACAATCAGCCCCAGCATTTT
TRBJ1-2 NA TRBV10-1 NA CASKKGNGANYGYTF TGCGCCAGCAAAAAGGGGAACGGAGCTAACTATGGCTACACCTTC
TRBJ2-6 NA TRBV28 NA CASTWTWRLGRAISPSGANVLTF TGTGCCAGCACCTGGACATGGCGCCTCGGGCGGGCCATATCCCCCTCTGGGGCCAACGTCCTGACTTTC
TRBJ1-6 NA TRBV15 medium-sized CATSRAGTNSPLHF TGTGCCACCAGCAGAGCTGGAACCAATTCACCCCTCCACTTT
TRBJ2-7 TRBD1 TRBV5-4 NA CASSSTGTGTYEQYF TGTGCCAGCAGCTCAACCGGGACAGGGACCTACGAGCAGTACTTC
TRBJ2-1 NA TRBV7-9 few CASALVDEQFF TGTGCCAGCGCACTAGTAGATGAGCAGTTCTTC
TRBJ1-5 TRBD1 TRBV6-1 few CASSPHRGNQPQHF TGTGCCAGCAGCCCACACAGGGGGAATCAGCCCCAGCATTTT
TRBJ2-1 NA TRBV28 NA CASSHRGPHFF TGTGCCAGCAGTCACCGGGGTCCTCACTTCTTC
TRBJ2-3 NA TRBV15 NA CATSRDYTDTQYF TGTGCCACCAGCAGGGACTACACAGATACGCAGTATTTT
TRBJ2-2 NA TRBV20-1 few CSARGTNTGELFF TGCAGTGCGCGAGGCACGAACACCGGGGAGCTGTTTTTT
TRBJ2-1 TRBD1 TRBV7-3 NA CASSQGTAKLQFF TGTGCCAGCAGCCAGGGGACAGCCAAGTTGCAGTTCTTC
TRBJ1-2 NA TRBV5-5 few CASSLETPGYTF TGTGCCAGCAGCTTGGAAACTCCTGGCTACACCTTC
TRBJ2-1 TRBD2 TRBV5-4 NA CASSSKTSGSYNEQFF TGTGCCAGCAGCTCCAAGACTAGCGGCTCCTACAATGAGCAGTTCTTC
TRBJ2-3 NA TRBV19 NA CASSIVLDSYTDTQYF TGTGCCAGTAGTATAGTCTTGGACAGCTACACAGATACGCAGTATTTT
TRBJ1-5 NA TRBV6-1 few CASRTGTRVAQPQHF TGTGCCAGCAGAACCGGGACACGGGTGGCGCAGCCCCAGCATTTT